Listed below are T cell receptor beta chains from one sample, sequenced in a study of blood T cell repertoires in COVID-19. The repertoire was sequenced with immunoSEQ multiplex PCR; TCRdb's copy has only in-frame clones and lacks some. The sample lists 200,000 to 250,000 clones, 80% to 85% occurring once. The specimen sequenced was peripheral blood. The receptors shown here come from a woman younger than 30 with acute or convalescent COVID-19. Each CDR3 is given without its conserved first and last residue.

J: TRBJ2-7
V: TRBV5-1
CDR3: ASSFLIRDRGITYEQY

J: TRBJ1-3
V: TRBV12-3/TRBV12-4
CDR3: ASGSGNTIY

J: TRBJ2-3
V: TRBV7-2
CDR3: ASSLGGLAGDTQY

J: TRBJ2-1
V: TRBV4-3
CDR3: ASSQRLLAGYNEQF

J: TRBJ2-5
V: TRBV5-4
CDR3: ASSWAGSGETQY

J: TRBJ1-3
V: TRBV12-3/TRBV12-4
CDR3: ASSPGLWNTIY

J: TRBJ2-7
V: TRBV5-5
CDR3: ASSMTGYEQY

J: TRBJ2-1
V: TRBV12-5
CDR3: ASGLSRGPWNEQF

J: TRBJ2-2
V: TRBV5-1
CDR3: ASSLWGRQGGTGELF

J: TRBJ1-3
V: TRBV7-3
CDR3: ASSTGAGNTIY

J: TRBJ2-1
V: TRBV6-5
CDR3: ASSYQDRAGEQF

J: TRBJ1-2
V: TRBV11-2
CDR3: ASSPPVPNYGYT

J: TRBJ1-1
V: TRBV5-8
CDR3: ASSLVGGGSPEAF

J: TRBJ2-7
V: TRBV21-1
CDR3: ASKKGASGDSYEQY

J: TRBJ2-5
V: TRBV5-1
CDR3: ASSLQGPGETQY

J: TRBJ2-3
V: TRBV12-5
CDR3: ASGLVWLAGGPSTDTQY

J: TRBJ2-7
V: TRBV10-3
CDR3: AISDPGLAGGAYEQY

J: TRBJ2-2
V: TRBV5-4
CDR3: ASSFLQGTGELF

J: TRBJ2-3
V: TRBV7-3
CDR3: ASSYQGGADTQY

J: TRBJ1-3
V: TRBV30
CDR3: AWSAGSLGNTIY